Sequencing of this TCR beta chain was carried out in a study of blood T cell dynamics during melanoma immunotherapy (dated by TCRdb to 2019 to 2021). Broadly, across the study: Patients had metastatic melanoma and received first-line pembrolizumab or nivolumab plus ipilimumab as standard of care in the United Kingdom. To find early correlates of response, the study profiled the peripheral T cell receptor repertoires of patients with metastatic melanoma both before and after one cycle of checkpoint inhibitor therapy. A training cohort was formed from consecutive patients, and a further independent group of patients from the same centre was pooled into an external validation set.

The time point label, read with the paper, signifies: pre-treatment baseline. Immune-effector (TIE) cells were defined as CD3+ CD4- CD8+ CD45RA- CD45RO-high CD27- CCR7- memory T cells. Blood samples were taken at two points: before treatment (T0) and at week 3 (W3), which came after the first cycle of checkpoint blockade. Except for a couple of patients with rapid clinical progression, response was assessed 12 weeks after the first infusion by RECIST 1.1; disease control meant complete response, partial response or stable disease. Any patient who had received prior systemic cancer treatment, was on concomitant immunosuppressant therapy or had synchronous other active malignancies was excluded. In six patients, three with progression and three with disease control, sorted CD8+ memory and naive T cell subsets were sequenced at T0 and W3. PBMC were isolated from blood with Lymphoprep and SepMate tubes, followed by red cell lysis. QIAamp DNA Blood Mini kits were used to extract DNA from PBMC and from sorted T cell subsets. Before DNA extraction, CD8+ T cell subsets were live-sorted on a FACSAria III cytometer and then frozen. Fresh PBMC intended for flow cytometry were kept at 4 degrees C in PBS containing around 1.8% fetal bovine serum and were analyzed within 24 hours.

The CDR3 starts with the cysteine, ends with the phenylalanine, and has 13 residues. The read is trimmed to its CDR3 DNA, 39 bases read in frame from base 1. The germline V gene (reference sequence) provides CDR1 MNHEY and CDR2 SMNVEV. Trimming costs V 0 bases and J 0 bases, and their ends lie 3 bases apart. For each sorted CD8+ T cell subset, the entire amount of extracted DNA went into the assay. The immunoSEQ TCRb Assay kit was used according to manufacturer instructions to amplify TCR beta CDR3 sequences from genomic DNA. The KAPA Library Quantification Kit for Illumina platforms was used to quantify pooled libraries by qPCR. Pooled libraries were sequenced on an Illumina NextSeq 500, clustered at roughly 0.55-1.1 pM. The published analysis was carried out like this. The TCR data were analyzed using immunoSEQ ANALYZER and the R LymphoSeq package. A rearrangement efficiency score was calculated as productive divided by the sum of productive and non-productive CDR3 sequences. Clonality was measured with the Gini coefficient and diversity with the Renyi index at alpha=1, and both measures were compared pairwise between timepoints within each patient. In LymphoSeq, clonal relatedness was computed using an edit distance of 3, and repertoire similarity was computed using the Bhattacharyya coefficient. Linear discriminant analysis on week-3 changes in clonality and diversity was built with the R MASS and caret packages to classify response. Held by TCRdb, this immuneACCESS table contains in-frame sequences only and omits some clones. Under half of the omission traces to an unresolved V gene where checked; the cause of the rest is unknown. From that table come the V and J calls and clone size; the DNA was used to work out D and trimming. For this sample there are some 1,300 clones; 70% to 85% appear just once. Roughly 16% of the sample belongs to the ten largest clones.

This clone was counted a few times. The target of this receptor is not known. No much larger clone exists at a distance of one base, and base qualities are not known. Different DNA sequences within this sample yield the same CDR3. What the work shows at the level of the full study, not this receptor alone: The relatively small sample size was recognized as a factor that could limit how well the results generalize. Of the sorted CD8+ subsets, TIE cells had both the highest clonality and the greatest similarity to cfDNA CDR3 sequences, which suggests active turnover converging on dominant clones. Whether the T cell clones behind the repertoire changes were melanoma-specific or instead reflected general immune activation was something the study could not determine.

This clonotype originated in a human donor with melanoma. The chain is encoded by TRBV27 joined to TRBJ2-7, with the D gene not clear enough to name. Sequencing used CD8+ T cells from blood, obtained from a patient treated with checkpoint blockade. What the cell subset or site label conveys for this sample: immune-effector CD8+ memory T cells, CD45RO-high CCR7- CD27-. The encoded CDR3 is CASSLSGSYEQYF. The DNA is TGTGCCAGCAGTTTATCGGGCTCCTACGAGCAGTACTTC.